This T cell receptor beta chain was captured in a study of blood T cell repertoires in COVID-19. Study as a whole: The United States, Italy and Spain were the sources of the acute and convalescent COVID-19 samples. Sample material is recorded as cDNA or gDNA derived from T cells, B-cell-depleted T cells, or PBMCs.

In the original analysis: Reference gene primer amplification yielded estimated nucleated cell counts. The assay was immunoSEQ multiplex PCR, and TCRdb's table has in-frame clones only and misses some. That table supplies the V and J calls and clone size; D and trimming were determined from the DNA. The sample holds about 200,000 clones, around 83% seen once. The receptor was derived from a woman in her 50s with acute or convalescent COVID-19. Sample: peripheral blood.

The CDR3 is CSVASGNTIYF. The CDR3 DNA is TGCAGCGTTGCGTCGGGGAACACCATATATTTT. The chain has TRBV29-1 and TRBJ1-3; the D is unclear. Per germline, CDR1 SQVTM and CDR2 ANQGSEA. The CDR3 runs 11 residues. V dropped 4 bases and J dropped 7 bases, with 8 bases sitting between them.